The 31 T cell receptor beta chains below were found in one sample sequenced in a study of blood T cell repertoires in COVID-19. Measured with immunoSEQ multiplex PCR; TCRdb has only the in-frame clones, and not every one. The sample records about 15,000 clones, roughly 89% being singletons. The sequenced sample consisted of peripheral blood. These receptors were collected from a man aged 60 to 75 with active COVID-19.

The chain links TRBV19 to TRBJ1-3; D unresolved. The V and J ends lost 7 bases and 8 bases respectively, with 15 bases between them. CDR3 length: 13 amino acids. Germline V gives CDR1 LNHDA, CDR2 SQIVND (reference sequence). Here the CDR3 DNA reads TGTGCCAGTAAGATGAGGGTTCGGGACACCATATATTTT. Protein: CASKMRVRDTIYF. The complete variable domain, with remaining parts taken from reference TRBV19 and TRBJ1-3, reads DGGITQSPKYLFRKEGQNVTLSCEQNLNHDAMYWYRQDPGQGLRLIYYSQIVNDFQKGDIAEGYSVSREKKESFPLTVTSAQKNPTAFYLCASKMRVRDTIYFGEGSWLTVV.

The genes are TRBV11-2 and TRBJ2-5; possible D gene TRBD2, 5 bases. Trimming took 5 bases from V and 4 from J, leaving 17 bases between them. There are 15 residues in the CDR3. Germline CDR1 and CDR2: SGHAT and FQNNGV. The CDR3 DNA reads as TGTGCCAGCAGCGAAAGGGCGCTCCGGGGAGAGACCCAGTACTTC. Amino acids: CASSERALRGETQYF.

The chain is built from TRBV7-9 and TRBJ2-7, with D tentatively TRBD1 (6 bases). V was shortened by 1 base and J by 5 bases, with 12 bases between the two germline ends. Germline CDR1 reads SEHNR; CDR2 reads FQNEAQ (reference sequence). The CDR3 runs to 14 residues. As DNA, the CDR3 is TGTGCCAGCAGCTTAGGCATACAGGGTCACGAGCAGTACGTC. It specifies CASSLGIQGHEQYV.

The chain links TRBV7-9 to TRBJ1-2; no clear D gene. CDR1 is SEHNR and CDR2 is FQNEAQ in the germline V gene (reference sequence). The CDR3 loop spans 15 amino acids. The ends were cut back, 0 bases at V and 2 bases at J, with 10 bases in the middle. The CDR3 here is CASSLASTENYGYTF. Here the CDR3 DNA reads TGTGCCAGCAGCTTAGCGTCAACAGAGAACTATGGCTACACCTTC.

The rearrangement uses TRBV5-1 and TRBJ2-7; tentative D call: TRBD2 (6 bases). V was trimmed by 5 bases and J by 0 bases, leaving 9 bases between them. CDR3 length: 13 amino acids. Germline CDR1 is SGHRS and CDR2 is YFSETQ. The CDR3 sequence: CASRLAPSYEQYV. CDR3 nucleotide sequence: TGCGCCAGCAGACTAGCCCCCTCCTACGAGCAGTACGTC.

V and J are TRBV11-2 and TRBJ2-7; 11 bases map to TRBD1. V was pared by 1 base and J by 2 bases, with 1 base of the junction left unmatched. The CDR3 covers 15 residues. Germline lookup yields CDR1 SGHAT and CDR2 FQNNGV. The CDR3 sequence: CASSLVGQGAYEQYF. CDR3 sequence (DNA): TGTGCCAGCAGCTTAGTGGGACAGGGGGCCTACGAGCAGTACTTC.

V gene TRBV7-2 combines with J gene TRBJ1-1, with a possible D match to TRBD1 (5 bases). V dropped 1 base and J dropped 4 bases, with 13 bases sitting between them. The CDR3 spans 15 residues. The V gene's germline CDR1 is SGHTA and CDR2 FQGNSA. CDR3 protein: CASSLGSVGGTEAFF. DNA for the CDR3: TGTGCCAGCAGCTTAGGGTCGGTGGGGGGCACTGAAGCTTTCTTT.

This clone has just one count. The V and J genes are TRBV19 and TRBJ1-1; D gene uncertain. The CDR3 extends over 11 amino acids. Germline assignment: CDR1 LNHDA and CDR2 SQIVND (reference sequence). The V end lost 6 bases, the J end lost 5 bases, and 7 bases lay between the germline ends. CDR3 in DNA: TGTGCCAGTAGAGAGCGGACTGAAGCTTTCTTT. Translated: CASRERTEAFF.

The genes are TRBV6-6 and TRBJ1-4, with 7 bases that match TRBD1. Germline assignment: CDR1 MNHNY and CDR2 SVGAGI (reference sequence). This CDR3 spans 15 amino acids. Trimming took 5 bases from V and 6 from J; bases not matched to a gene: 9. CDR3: CASSQGQADDEKLFF. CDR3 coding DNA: TGTGCCAGCAGTCAAGGACAGGCCGATGATGAAAAACTGTTTTTT.

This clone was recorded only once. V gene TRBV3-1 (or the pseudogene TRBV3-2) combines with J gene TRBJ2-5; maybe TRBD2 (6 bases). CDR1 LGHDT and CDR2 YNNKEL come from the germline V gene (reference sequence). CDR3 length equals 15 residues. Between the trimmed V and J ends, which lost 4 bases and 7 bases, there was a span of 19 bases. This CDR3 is CASSPEGRRGVTQYF. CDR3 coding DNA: TGTGCCAGCAGCCCAGAAGGGCGGAGGGGAGTGACCCAGTACTTC.

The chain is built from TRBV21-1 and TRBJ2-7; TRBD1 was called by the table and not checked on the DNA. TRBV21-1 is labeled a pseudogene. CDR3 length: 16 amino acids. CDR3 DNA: TGTGCCAGCAGCGAAGACCTAGGTCAGGGTCCCTACGAGCAGTACGTC. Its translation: CASSEDLGQGPYEQYV.

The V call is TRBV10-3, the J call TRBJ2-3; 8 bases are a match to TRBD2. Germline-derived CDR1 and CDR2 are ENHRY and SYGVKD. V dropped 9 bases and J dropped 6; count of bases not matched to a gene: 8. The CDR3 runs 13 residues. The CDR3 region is CAINGGAEDTQYF. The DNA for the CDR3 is TGTGCCATAAACGGGGGGGCCGAGGATACGCAGTATTTT.

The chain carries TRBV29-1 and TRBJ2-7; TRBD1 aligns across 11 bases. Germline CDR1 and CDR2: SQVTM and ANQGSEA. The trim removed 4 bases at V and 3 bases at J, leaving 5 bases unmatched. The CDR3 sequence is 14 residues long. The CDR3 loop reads CSVGGGTGGYEQYF. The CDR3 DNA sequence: TGCAGCGTTGGTGGGGGGACAGGGGGCTACGAGCAGTACTTC.

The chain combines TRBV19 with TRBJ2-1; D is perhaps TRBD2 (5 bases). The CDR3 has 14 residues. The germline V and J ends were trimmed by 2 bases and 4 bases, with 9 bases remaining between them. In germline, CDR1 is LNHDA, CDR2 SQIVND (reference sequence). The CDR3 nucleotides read TGTGCCAGTAGTATACAGGAGGCTTACAATGAGCAGTTCTTC. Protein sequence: CASSIQEAYNEQFF.

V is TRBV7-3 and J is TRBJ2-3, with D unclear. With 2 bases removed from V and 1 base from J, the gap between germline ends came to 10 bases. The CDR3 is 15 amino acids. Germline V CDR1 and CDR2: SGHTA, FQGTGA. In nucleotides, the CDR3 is TGTGCCAGCAGCTTAGGGCTAACAGGCACAGATACGCAGTATTTT. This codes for CASSLGLTGTDTQYF.

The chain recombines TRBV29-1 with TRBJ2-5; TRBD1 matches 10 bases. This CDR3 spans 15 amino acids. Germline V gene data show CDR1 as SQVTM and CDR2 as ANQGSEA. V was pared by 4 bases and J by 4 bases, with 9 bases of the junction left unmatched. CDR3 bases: TGCAGCGTTGTTCCTAGACAGGGGGCGCGAGAGACCCAGTACTTC. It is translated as CSVVPRQGARETQYF.

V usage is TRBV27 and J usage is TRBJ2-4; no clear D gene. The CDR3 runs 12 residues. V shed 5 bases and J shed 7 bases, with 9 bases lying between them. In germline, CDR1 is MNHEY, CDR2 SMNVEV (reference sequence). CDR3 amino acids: CASSAPSNIQYF. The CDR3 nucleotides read TGTGCCAGCAGTGCCCCTAGTAACATTCAGTACTTC.

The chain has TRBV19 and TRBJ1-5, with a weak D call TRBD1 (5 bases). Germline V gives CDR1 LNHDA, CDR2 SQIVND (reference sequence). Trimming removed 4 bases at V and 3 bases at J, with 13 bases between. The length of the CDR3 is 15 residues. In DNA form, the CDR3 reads TGTGCCAGTAGTAGACCGACAGAATACAATCAGCCCCAGCATTTT. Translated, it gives CASSRPTEYNQPQHF.

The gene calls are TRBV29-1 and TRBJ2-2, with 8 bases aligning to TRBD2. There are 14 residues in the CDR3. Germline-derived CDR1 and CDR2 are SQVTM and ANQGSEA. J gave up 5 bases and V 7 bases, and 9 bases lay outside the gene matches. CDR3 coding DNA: TGCAGCGCTTATCCTCGGGGGGGTACCGGGGAGCTGTTTTTT. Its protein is CSAYPRGGTGELFF.

CDR3 DNA sequence: TGCAGTGCCCCGCGGGGCTATGGCTACACCTTC. It codes for CSAPRGYGYTF. The chain links TRBV20-1 to TRBJ1-2, with D uncertain. V was shortened by 6 bases and J by 4 bases, with 9 bases between the two germline ends. Germline V gene data show CDR1 as DFQATT and CDR2 as SNEGSKA (reference sequence). The CDR3 loop spans 11 amino acids.

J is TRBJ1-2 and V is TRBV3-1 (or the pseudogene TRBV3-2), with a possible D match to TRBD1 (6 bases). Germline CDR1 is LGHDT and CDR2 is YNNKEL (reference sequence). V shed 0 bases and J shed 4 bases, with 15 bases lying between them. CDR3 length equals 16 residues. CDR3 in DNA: TGTGCCAGCAGCCAAGAGGGGACGACAGGCCCCTATGGCTACACCTTC. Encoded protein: CASSQEGTTGPYGYTF.

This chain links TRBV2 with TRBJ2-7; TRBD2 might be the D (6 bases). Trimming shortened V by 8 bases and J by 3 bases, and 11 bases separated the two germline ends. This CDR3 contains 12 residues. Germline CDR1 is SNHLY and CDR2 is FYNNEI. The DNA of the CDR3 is TGTGCCAGCGGGACTTATGACTACGAGCAGTACTTC. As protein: CASGTYDYEQYF.

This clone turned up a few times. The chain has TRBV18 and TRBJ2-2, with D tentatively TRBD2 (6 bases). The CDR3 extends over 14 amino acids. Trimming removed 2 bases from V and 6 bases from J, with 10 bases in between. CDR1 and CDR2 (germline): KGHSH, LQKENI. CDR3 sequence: CASSPWREAGELFF. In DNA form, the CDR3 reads TGTGCCAGCTCACCATGGAGGGAGGCCGGGGAGCTGTTTTTT.

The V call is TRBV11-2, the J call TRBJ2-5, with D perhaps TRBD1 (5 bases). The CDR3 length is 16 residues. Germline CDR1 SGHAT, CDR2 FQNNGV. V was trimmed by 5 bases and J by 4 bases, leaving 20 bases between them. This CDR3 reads CASSPTWKGLGETQYF. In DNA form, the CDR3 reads TGTGCCAGCAGCCCAACGTGGAAGGGGCTGGGAGAGACCCAGTACTTC.

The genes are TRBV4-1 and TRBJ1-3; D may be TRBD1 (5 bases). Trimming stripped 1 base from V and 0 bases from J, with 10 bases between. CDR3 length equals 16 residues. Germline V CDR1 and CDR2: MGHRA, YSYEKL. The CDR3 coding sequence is TGCGCCAGCAGCCAAGCTTACAGGTCCTCTGGAAACACCATATATTTT. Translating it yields CASSQAYRSSGNTIYF.

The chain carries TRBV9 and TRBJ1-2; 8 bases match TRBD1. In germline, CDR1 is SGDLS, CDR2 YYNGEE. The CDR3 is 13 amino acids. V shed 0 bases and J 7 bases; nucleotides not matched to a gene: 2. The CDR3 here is CASSVGQGLGYTF. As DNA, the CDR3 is TGTGCCAGCAGCGTAGGACAGGGGCTTGGCTACACCTTC.

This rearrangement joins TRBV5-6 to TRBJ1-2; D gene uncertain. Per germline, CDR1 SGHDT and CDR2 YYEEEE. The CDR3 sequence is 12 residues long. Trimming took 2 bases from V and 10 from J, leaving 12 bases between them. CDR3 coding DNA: TGTGCCAGCAGCTTAAACAACAGAGCCTACACCTTC. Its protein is CASSLNNRAYTF.

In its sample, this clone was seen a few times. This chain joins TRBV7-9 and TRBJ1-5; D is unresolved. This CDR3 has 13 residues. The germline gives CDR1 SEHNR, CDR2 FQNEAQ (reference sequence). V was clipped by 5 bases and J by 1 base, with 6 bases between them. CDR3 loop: CASSPQSNQPQHF. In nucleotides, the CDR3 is TGTGCCAGCAGCCCCCAGAGCAATCAGCCCCAGCATTTT. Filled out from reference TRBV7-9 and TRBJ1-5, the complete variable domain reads DTGVSQNPRHKITKRGQNVTFRCDPISEHNRLYWYRQTLGQGPEFLTYFQNEAQLEKSRLLSDRFSAERPKGSFSTLEIQRTEQGDSAMYLCASSPQSNQPQHFGDGTRLSIL.

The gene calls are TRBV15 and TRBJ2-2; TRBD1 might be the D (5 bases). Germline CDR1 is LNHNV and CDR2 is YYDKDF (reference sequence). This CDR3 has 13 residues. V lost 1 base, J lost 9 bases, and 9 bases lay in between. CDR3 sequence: CATSRVGAWELFF. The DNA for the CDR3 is TGTGCCACCAGCAGAGTAGGGGCGTGGGAGCTGTTTTTT.

CDR3 in DNA: TGTGCCAGCAGTTTAATGAGGAATCAGCCCCAGCATTTT. It is translated as CASSLMRNQPQHF. The chain is built from TRBV12-3 or TRBV12-4 and TRBJ1-5; the D is unclear. CDR3 length equals 13 residues. Trimming removed 2 bases at V and 4 bases at J, with 6 bases between.

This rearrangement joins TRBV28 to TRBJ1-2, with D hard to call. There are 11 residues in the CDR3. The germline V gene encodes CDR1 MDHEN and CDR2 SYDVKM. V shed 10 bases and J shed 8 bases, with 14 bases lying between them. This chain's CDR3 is CAIWAYVGYTF. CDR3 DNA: TGTGCCATATGGGCCTATGTGGGCTACACCTTC.